The clone carrying this T cell receptor beta chain appeared many times. What was amplified from RNA transcripts were TCR beta CDR3 regions. HTBI primers were used for first-round RT-PCR of the TCR CDR3. Via MiXCR, TCRdb re-called the multiplex PCR reads, giving one row per CDR3 protein. The table shows roughly 170,000 distinct CDR3 sequences, with 8% to 9.5% occurring only once. The data were taken from a study of T cells in Graves' hyperthyroidism and ophthalmopathy. First hyperthyroidism diagnosis is when the blood sample was obtained, before any ophthalmopathy symptoms. Extraction of PBMCs used about 9.2 ml of fresh peripheral blood. Germline V gene sequence: CDR1 LNHDA, CDR2 SQIVND (reference sequence). Trimming stripped 3 bases from V and 2 bases from J, with 19 bases between. There are 17 residues in the CDR3.

Material: blood. The source is a woman between 18 and 30 years old with Graves' hyperthyroidism that later progressed to Graves' ophthalmopathy. V usage is TRBV19 and J usage is TRBJ1-1, with D possibly being TRBD1 (5 bases). CDR3 amino acids: CASSIGFPKTVNTEAFF. The CDR3 DNA follows: TGTGCCAGTAGTATCGGGTTTCCCAAGACAGTTAACACTGAAGCTTTCTTT.